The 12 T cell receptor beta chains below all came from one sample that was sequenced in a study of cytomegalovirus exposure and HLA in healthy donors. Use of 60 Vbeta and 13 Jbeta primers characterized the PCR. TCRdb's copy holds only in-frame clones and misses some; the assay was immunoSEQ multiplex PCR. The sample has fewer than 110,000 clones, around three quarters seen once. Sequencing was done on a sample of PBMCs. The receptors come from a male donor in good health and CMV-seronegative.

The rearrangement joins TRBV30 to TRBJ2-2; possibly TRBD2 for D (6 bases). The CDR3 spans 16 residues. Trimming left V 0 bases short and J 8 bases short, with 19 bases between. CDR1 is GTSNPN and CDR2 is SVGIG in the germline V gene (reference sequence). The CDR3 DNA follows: TGTGCCTGGAGTGTAGGTGGGAGGTCCCTACGTGGGGAGCTGTTTTTT. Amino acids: CAWSVGGRSLRGELFF.

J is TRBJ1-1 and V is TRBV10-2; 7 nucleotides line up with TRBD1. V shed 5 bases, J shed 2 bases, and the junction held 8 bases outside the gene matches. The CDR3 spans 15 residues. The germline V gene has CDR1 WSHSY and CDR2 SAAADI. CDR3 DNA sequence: TGCGCCAGCAGTCCCGGGACAGTAGGCAACACTGAAGCTTTCTTT. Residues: CASSPGTVGNTEAFF.

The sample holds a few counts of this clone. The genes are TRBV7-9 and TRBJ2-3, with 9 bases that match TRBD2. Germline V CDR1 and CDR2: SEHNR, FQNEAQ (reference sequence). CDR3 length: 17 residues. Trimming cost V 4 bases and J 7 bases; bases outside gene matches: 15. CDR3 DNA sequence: TGTGCCAGCAGCTACCTGGGGGGAGCGGGAGGAAGTAATACGCAGTATTTT. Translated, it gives CASSYLGGAGGSNTQYF.

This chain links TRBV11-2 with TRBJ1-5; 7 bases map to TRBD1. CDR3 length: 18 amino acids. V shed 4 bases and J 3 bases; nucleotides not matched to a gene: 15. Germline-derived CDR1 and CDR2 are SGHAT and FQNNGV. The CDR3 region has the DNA TGTGCCAGCAGCTCTCTAGACAGGGAGCGGTGGGCCAATCAGCCCCAGCATTTT. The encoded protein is CASSSLDRERWANQPQHF.

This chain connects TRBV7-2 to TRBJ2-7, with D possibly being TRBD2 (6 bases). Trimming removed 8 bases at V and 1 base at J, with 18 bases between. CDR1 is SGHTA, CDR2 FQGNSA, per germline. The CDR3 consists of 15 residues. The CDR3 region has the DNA TGTGCCAGCCACCGCGGGAATACAAAGTCCTACGAGCAGTACTTC. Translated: CASHRGNTKSYEQYF. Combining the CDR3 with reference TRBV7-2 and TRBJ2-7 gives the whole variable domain GAGVSQSPSNKVTEKGKDVELRCDPISGHTALYWYRQSLGQGLEFLIYFQGNSAPDKSGLPSDRFSAERTGGSVSTLTIQRTQQEDSAVYLCASHRGNTKSYEQYFGPGTRLTVT.

This CDR3 reads CASSGQQGYEQYF. The CDR3 region has the DNA TGCGCCAGCAGTGGGCAACAGGGCTACGAGCAGTACTTC. This chain joins TRBV10-2 and TRBJ2-7; the D gene is possibly TRBD1 (6 bases). CDR3 length equals 13 residues. V was cut by 4 bases and J by 3 bases, with 10 bases left in between. Per the germline V gene, CDR1 is WSHSY and CDR2 is SAAADI.

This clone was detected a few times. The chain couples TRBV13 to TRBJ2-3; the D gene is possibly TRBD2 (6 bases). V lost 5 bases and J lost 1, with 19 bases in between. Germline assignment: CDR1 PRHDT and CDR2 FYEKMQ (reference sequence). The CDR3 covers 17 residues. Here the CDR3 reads CASSRLLFASGTDTQYF. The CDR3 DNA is TGTGCCAGCAGCCGGCTCCTTTTTGCTAGCGGCACAGATACGCAGTATTTT. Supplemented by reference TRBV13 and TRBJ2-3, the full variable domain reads AAGVIQSPRHLIKEKRETATLKCYPIPRHDTVYWYQQGPGQDPQFLISFYEKMQSDKGSIPDRFSAQQFSDYHSELNMSSLELGDSALYFCASSRLLFASGTDTQYFGPGTRLTVL.

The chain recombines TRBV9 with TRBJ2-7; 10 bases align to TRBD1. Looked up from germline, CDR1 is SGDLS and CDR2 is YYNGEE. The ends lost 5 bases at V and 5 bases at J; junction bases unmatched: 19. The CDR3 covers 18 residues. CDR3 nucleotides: TGTGCCAGCAGTGAGTCCGGGACAGGGGCACGGGGTCTCCACGAGCAGTACTTC. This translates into CASSESGTGARGLHEQYF.

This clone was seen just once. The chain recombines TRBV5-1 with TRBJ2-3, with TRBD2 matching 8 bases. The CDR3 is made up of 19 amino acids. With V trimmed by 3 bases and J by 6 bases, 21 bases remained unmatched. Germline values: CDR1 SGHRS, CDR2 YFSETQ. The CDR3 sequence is CASSSVELTSETNGDTQYF. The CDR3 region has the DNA TGCGCCAGCAGCTCGGTAGAATTGACTAGCGAGACCAATGGGGATACGCAGTATTTT.

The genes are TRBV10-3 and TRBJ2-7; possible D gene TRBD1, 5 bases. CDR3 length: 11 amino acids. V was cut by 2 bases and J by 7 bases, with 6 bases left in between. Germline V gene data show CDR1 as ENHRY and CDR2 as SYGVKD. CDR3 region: CAISERQEQYF. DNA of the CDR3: TGTGCCATCAGTGAGAGACAGGAGCAGTACTTC.

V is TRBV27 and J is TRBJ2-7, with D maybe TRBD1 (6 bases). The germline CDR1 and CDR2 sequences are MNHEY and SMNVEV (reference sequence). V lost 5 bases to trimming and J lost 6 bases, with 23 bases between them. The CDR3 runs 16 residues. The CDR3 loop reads CASSLVGQSQRTEQYF. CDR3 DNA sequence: TGTGCCAGCAGTCTAGTAGGACAGTCTCAGAGAACCGAGCAGTACTTC.

The CDR3 region is CASSLVGQGVGTEAFF. For the CDR3, the DNA is TGTGCCAGCAGCTTAGTCGGGCAGGGGGTTGGCACTGAAGCTTTCTTT. The V and J genes are TRBV11-2 and TRBJ1-1; 7 bases align to TRBD1. CDR3 size: 16 residues. The V gene end was trimmed by 1 base and the J gene end by 4 bases; junction bases not matched to a gene: 9. In germline, CDR1 is SGHAT, CDR2 FQNNGV.